This TCR beta chain was recovered during a study of blood T cell repertoires in COVID-19. Across the whole study: From the United States, Italy and Spain came samples of acute and convalescent COVID-19. Sources were T cells, B-cell-depleted T cells, or PBMCs; the material itself was cDNA or gDNA.

Germline loops: CDR1 LGHDT, CDR2 YNNKEL (reference sequence). The V segment lost 4 bases and the J segment 7 bases; nucleotides outside the gene matches: 12. CDR3 length equals 16 residues. Study processing details: Reference gene primers were amplified, and this amplification served to estimate nucleated cell counts. Generated by immunoSEQ multiplex PCR, the TCRdb table keeps only in-frame clones and is missing some. The V and J calls and the clone size are those of that table, but D and trimming were determined from the DNA. The sample comprises over 100,000 clones, 88% of which are singletons, and around 10% rests with the top ten.

This chain joins TRBV3-1 (or the pseudogene TRBV3-2) and TRBJ2-5; 10 positions match TRBD1. The receptor was derived from a man aged 50-59 years with acute or convalescent COVID-19. The sample was peripheral blood. The CDR3 sequence: CASSPPGTGAAGTQYF. The CDR3 nucleotides read TGTGCCAGCAGCCCTCCCGGGACAGGGGCAGCCGGGACCCAGTACTTC.